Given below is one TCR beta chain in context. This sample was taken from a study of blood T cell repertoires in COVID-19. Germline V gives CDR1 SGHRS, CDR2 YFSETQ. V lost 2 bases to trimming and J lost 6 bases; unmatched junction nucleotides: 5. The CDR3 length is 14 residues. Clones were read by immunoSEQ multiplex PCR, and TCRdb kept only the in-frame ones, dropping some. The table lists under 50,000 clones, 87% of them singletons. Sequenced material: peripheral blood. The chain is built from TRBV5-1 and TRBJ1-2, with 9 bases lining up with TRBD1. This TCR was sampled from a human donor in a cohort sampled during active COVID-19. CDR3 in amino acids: CASSFRDRANGYTF. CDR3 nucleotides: TGCGCCAGCAGCTTCCGGGACAGGGCGAATGGCTACACCTTC. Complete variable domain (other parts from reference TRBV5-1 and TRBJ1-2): KAGVTQTPRYLIKTRGQQVTLSCSPISGHRSVSWYQQTPGQGLQFLFEYFSETQRNKGNFPGRFSGRQFSNSRSEMNVSTLELGDSALYLCASSFRDRANGYTFGSGTRLTVV.